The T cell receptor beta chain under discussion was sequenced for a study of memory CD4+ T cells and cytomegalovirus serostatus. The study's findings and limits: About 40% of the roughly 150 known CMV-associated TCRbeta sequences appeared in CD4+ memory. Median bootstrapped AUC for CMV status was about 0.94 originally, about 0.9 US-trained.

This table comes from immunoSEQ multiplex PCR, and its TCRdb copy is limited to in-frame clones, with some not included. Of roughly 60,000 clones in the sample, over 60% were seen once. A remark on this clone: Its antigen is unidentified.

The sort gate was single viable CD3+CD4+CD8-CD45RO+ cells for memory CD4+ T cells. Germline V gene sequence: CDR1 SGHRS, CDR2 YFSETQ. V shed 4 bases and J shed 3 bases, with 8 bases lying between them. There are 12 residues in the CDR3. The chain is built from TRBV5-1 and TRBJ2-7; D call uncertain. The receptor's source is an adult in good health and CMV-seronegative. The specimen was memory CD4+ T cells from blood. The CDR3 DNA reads TGCGCCAGCAGCCCGATGAACTACGAGCAGTACTTC. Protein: CASSPMNYEQYF. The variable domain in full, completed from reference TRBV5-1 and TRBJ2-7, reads KAGVTQTPRYLIKTRGQQVTLSCSPISGHRSVSWYQQTPGQGLQFLFEYFSETQRNKGNFPGRFSGRQFSNSRSEMNVSTLELGDSALYLCASSPMNYEQYFGPGTRLTVT.